A single sample is the source of the 30 T cell receptor beta chains below, sequenced in a study of blood T cell repertoires in COVID-19. TCRdb keeps only in-frame clones here, not all; method: immunoSEQ multiplex PCR. This table holds 200,000 to 250,000 clones, 65% to 80% found once. The sequencing sample was made of peripheral blood. The receptors were gathered from a woman between 40 and 50 years old with active or convalescent COVID-19.

V is TRBV4-1 and J is TRBJ1-5, with D tentatively TRBD1 (5 bases). Trimming took off 0 bases at V and 0 bases at J, with 15 bases between the two ends. Germline CDR1 is MGHRA and CDR2 is YSYEKL. The CDR3 totals 18 residues. CDR3 in amino acids: CASSQDSAGIYSNQPQHF. CDR3 bases: TGCGCCAGCAGCCAAGATTCAGCAGGGATCTATAGCAATCAGCCCCAGCATTTT.

V is TRBV5-4 and J is TRBJ1-3; a weak D match, TRBD1 (6 bases). This CDR3 has 15 amino acids. Germline V lookup: CDR1 SGHNT, CDR2 YYREEE (reference sequence). Trimming cost V 0 bases and J 2 bases, with 9 bases left between them. The chain's CDR3 is CASSLGQATGNTIYF. The CDR3 DNA sequence: TGTGCCAGCAGCTTGGGACAGGCCACTGGAAACACCATATATTTT.

The rearrangement uses TRBV30 and TRBJ1-1, with 7 nucleotides matching TRBD1. Germline lookup yields CDR1 GTSNPN and CDR2 SVGIG (reference sequence). After removal of 5 bases from V and 4 bases from J, the junction contained 7 bases not matched to a gene. The CDR3 spans 13 residues. CDR3 DNA: TGTGCCTGGGGGACAGCCGCCATCACTGAAGCTTTCTTT. Translating it yields CAWGTAAITEAFF.

This chain connects TRBV10-3 to TRBJ2-1, with 11 bases fitting TRBD2. The CDR3 length is 15 residues. CDR1 and CDR2 from the germline V gene are ENHRY and SYGVKD. V trimming: 6 bases; J trimming: 2 bases; junction bases outside the gene matches: 3. The CDR3 nucleotides read TGTGCCATCAGGGAACTAGCGGGGGCCTACAATGAGCAGTTCTTC. Translated: CAIRELAGAYNEQFF.

This chain connects TRBV7-9 to TRBJ1-3, with D perhaps matching TRBD1 (6 bases). V dropped 6 bases and J dropped 4 bases, with 13 bases sitting between them. There are 14 residues in the CDR3. In germline, CDR1 is SEHNR, CDR2 FQNEAQ (reference sequence). The CDR3 DNA sequence: TGTGCCAGCAGGAACTCTCAGGGGGGAAACACCATATATTTT. Translation gives CASRNSQGGNTIYF.

This clone showed up just once. The V and J genes are TRBV5-4 and TRBJ1-1, with D maybe TRBD1 (6 bases). Germline V gene lookup returns CDR1 SGHNT and CDR2 YYREEE (reference sequence). The length of the CDR3 is 12 residues. Deletions cut 4 bases from V and 8 bases from J, with 12 bases between. CDR3 sequence (DNA): TGTGCCAGCAGCCACAACAGGGCCGAAGCTTTCTTT. Its protein is CASSHNRAEAFF.

This sequence joins TRBV2 and TRBJ2-7; 10 bases are a match to TRBD2. The germline V gene encodes CDR1 SNHLY and CDR2 FYNNEI. The CDR3 contains 15 residues. The junction had 3 bases not matched to a gene; V was cut back by 2 bases and J by 2 bases. CDR3 loop: CASSELAGDPYEQYV. The CDR3 bases are TGTGCCAGCAGTGAACTAGCGGGGGACCCCTACGAGCAGTACGTC.

The V and J genes are TRBV7-6 and TRBJ1-2; D possibly corresponds to TRBD1 (6 bases). The CDR3 is 16 amino acids. V was shortened by 5 bases and J by 6 bases, with 22 bases between the two germline ends. Per the germline V gene, CDR1 is SGHVS and CDR2 is FNYEAQ. The CDR3 protein is CASSTAGTPFGNGYTF. The CDR3 DNA sequence: TGTGCCAGCAGCACGGCCGGGACACCTTTTGGGAATGGCTACACCTTC.

This clone was counted once. The chain has TRBV5-4 and TRBJ1-1; D call uncertain. The V end was cut by 0 bases, the J end by 5 bases, with 8 bases between. Germline V gives CDR1 SGHNT, CDR2 YYREEE (reference sequence). The CDR3 covers 13 residues. CDR3 in amino acids: CASSLAAGTEAFF. The CDR3 nucleotides are TGTGCCAGCAGCTTGGCGGCAGGTACTGAAGCTTTCTTT.

The chain links TRBV21-1 to TRBJ2-1; the table's D call, TRBD2, has no DNA check behind it. TRBV21-1 is described as a pseudogene. This CDR3 contains 14 residues. Here the CDR3 DNA reads TGTGCCAGCAGTATTAGGGAGGTGTACAATGAGCAGTTCTTC. It is translated as CASSIREVYNEQFF.

The chain is built from TRBV24-1 and TRBJ1-5; no clear D. CDR3 length: 14 amino acids. Germline values: CDR1 KGHDR, CDR2 SFDVKD. The V end was cut by 2 bases, the J end by 2 bases, with 6 bases between. The CDR3 sequence is CATSDSVGNQPQHF. In DNA, the CDR3 is TGTGCCACCAGTGATTCAGTCGGCAATCAGCCCCAGCATTTT.

The chain employs TRBV9 and TRBJ2-1, with TRBD2 identical over 12 bases. V lost 0 bases to trimming and J lost 8 bases; unmatched junction nucleotides: 6. There are 16 residues in the CDR3. Germline CDR1 and CDR2: SGDLS and YYNGEE. The CDR3 DNA reads TGTGCCAGCAGCGTAGGTCTAGCGGGGGGGTTTTATGAGCAGTTCTTC. Translated: CASSVGLAGGFYEQFF. Variable domain in full (rest from reference TRBV9 and TRBJ2-1): DSGVTQTPKHLITATGQRVTLRCSPRSGDLSVYWYQQSLDQGLQFLIQYYNGEERAKGNILERFSAQQFPDLHSELNLSSLELGDSALYFCASSVGLAGGFYEQFFGPGTRLTVL.

A few counts support this clone. V and J are TRBV5-6 and TRBJ2-2; 8 bases are shared with TRBD1. V shed 2 bases, J shed 2 bases, and the junction held 5 bases outside the gene matches. The CDR3 is 16 residues long. Germline CDR1 reads SGHDT; CDR2 reads YYEEEE. Written as DNA, the CDR3 is TGTGCCAGCAGCTTTCCCACAGGGGGAAACACCGGGGAGCTGTTTTTT. It encodes CASSFPTGGNTGELFF.

This clone showed up just a few times. The chain combines TRBV10-1 with TRBJ2-7; D is ambiguous. This CDR3 comprises 14 residues. The germline V gene has CDR1 WNHNN and CDR2 SYGVQD (reference sequence). V was cut by 6 bases and J by 0 bases, with 12 bases left in between. CDR3 region: CASRFGVFSYEQYF. Here the CDR3 DNA reads TGCGCCAGCAGGTTCGGAGTCTTCTCCTACGAGCAGTACTTC.

The V gene is TRBV6-5, the J gene TRBJ2-7; the D gene is possibly TRBD1 (6 bases). The CDR3 runs 15 residues. Trimming took off 4 bases at V and 5 bases at J, with 18 bases between the two ends. Germline CDR1 reads MNHEY; CDR2 reads SVGAGI. The CDR3 is CASSSWSGAGNEQYF. In DNA, the CDR3 is TGTGCCAGCAGTTCCTGGTCAGGGGCAGGGAACGAGCAGTACTTC.

The chain is built from TRBV3-1 (or the pseudogene TRBV3-2) and TRBJ1-5; 8 bases are shared with TRBD1. CDR1 LGHDT and CDR2 YNNKEL come from the germline V gene (reference sequence). The CDR3 has 15 amino acids. The V segment lost 5 bases and the J segment 2 bases; nucleotides outside the gene matches: 5. The CDR3 region is CASSYGTGGNQPQHF. CDR3 nucleotide sequence: TGTGCCAGCAGCTACGGGACAGGTGGCAATCAGCCCCAGCATTTT.

The chain joins TRBV10-2 to TRBJ2-1; the match to TRBD2 covers 12 bases. The length of the CDR3 is 16 residues. The germline V gene encodes CDR1 WSHSY and CDR2 SAAADI. J was trimmed by 7 bases and V by 5 bases; bases with no gene match: 9. The CDR3 coding sequence is TGCGCCAGCAGTCCCTACCTAGCGGGGGGGCGGAATGAGCAGTTCTTC. Translated: CASSPYLAGGRNEQFF.

The rearrangement joins TRBV6-1 to TRBJ2-2; D ambiguous. Germline V gene lookup returns CDR1 MNHNS and CDR2 SASEGT. Trimming left V 5 bases short and J 7 bases short, with 11 bases between. The length of the CDR3 is 13 residues. The CDR3 sequence: CASSSVALGELFF. The CDR3 nucleotides are TGTGCCAGCAGTTCCGTAGCTCTCGGGGAGCTGTTTTTT.

This clone occurred a few times. The CDR3 spells CASSSDRGNTIYF. The CDR3 region has the DNA TGTGCCAGCAGTTCCGACAGAGGAAACACCATATATTTT. V usage is TRBV12-3 or TRBV12-4 and J usage is TRBJ1-3, with D possibly matching TRBD1 (5 bases). CDR3 length: 13 amino acids. Trimming pared 4 bases from V and 4 bases from J, leaving 8 bases between.

The chain is built from TRBV29-1 and TRBJ2-2; the D gene is possibly TRBD2 (5 bases). The germline CDR1 and CDR2 sequences are SQVTM and ANQGSEA. Between the trimmed V and J ends, which lost 3 bases and 8 bases, there was a span of 13 bases. The CDR3 length is 13 residues. The CDR3 reads CSVEVSRGGELFF. CDR3 DNA: TGCAGCGTTGAGGTCTCGCGCGGGGGGGAGCTGTTTTTT.

In its sample, this clone was seen once. The chain combines TRBV2 with TRBJ2-5; 11 positions match TRBD2. V lost 4 bases and J lost 5; bases outside the gene matches: 9. CDR1 and CDR2 (germline): SNHLY, FYNNEI. The CDR3 runs to 16 residues. CDR3: CASSAGTSGQRETQYF. The DNA of the CDR3 is TGTGCCAGCAGTGCGGGGACTAGCGGTCAAAGGGAGACCCAGTACTTC.

In its sample, this clone was seen once. This chain links TRBV5-1 with TRBJ1-6; D gene uncertain. The V end lost 0 bases, the J end lost 7 bases, and 8 bases lay between the germline ends. Germline V gene data show CDR1 as SGHRS and CDR2 as YFSETQ. The CDR3 is made up of 14 amino acids. CDR3 coding DNA: TGCGCCAGCAGCTTGGCCCGGGGAAATTCACCCCTCCACTTT. The encoded protein is CASSLARGNSPLHF.

The J gene is TRBJ1-1, the V gene TRBV6-5; the D is unclear. Per germline, CDR1 MNHEY and CDR2 SVGAGI. V was trimmed by 6 bases and J by 10 bases, leaving 12 bases between them. The CDR3 extends over 11 amino acids. CDR3 loop: CASRQSFGAFF. Here the CDR3 DNA reads TGTGCCAGCAGGCAAAGCTTCGGAGCTTTCTTT.

The rearrangement uses TRBV5-1 and TRBJ1-1; 9 bases are a match to TRBD1. Losses at the gene ends were 0 bases for V and 6 bases for J; bases not matched to a gene: 6. This CDR3 has 15 residues. Germline V lookup: CDR1 SGHRS, CDR2 YFSETQ. Here the CDR3 reads CASSLGGQGGSEAFF. As DNA, the CDR3 is TGCGCCAGCAGCTTGGGGGGACAGGGTGGATCTGAAGCTTTCTTT.

The V and J genes are TRBV19 and TRBJ1-2; D is possibly TRBD1 (6 bases). V shed 5 bases and J shed 5 bases, with 15 bases lying between them. Germline assignment: CDR1 LNHDA and CDR2 SQIVND (reference sequence). The CDR3 length is 14 residues. The CDR3 DNA is TGTGCCAGTAGTTCCTCTCTCCAGGGGTATGGCTACACCTTC. The encoded protein is CASSSSLQGYGYTF.

The J gene is TRBJ1-2, the V gene TRBV5-4; maybe TRBD1 (5 bases). The V end was cut by 1 base, the J end by 3 bases, with 13 bases between. Germline V gene lookup returns CDR1 SGHNT and CDR2 YYREEE (reference sequence). The CDR3 covers 15 residues. CDR3 protein: CASSLMGWGDYGYTF. In nucleotides, the CDR3 is TGTGCCAGCAGCTTGATGGGGTGGGGCGACTATGGCTACACCTTC.

The chain carries TRBV7-8 and TRBJ2-7, with a possible D match to TRBD2 (5 bases). With 2 bases removed from V and 6 bases from J, the gap between germline ends came to 11 bases. The CDR3 has 13 amino acids. Looked up from germline, CDR1 is SGHVS and CDR2 is FQNEAQ. The CDR3 reads CASSLRREGEQYV. The CDR3 DNA is TGTGCCAGCAGCTTACGGAGAGAGGGCGAGCAGTACGTC.

The rearrangement joins TRBV27 to TRBJ2-1; the D gene is possibly TRBD1 (6 bases). This CDR3 has 15 residues. Germline loops: CDR1 MNHEY, CDR2 SMNVEV (reference sequence). V was shortened by 8 bases and J by 1 base, with 15 bases between the two germline ends. CDR3: CASLNPRGSYNEQFF. Written as DNA, the CDR3 is TGTGCCAGCTTAAACCCGAGGGGGTCCTACAATGAGCAGTTCTTC.

The chain employs TRBV18 and TRBJ2-7; weak D call: TRBD1 (5 bases). V lost 5 bases and J lost 6, with 11 bases in between. This CDR3 is 12 amino acids long. CDR1 is KGHSH, CDR2 LQKENI, per germline. The CDR3 is CASSGSGSEQYF. As DNA, the CDR3 is TGTGCCAGCTCAGGTTCAGGGTCCGAGCAGTACTTC.

The chain joins TRBV5-1 to TRBJ2-4; TRBD2 might be the D (5 bases). The CDR3 is made up of 18 amino acids. Germline V gene lookup returns CDR1 SGHRS and CDR2 YFSETQ. With 4 bases removed from V and 1 base from J, the gap between germline ends came to 21 bases. The CDR3 spells CASSVVGMSGGAKNIQYF. The CDR3 nucleotides read TGCGCCAGCAGCGTCGTGGGTATGAGTGGCGGGGCCAAAAACATTCAGTACTTC.